These 20 T cell receptor beta chains were all obtained from the same sample, sequenced in a study of brain T cells in children with intractable seizures. Time point: blood from clinic visit 5 months post-surgery; TSC patient then seizure free. Profiled with immunoSEQ multiplex PCR; TCRdb holds only in-frame clones, not every one. Of about 340,000 clones listed, about 93% are singletons. The sample was peripheral blood, taken less than 6 months after surgery. All receptors derive from a boy less than two years old with tuberous sclerosis and intractable seizures.

The chain recombines TRBV12-3 or TRBV12-4 with TRBJ2-7, with D perhaps TRBD1 (6 bases). There are 13 residues in the CDR3. V lost 5 bases to trimming and J lost 2 bases, with 10 bases between them. The CDR3 DNA is TGTGCCAGCAGTGTACAGGGAGCCTACGAGCAGTACTTC. It is translated as CASSVQGAYEQYF.

The chain carries TRBV27 and TRBJ2-3; 7 positions match TRBD1. V lost 1 base and J lost 0; bases outside the gene matches: 1. Germline CDR1 is MNHEY and CDR2 is SMNVEV (reference sequence). There are 15 residues in the CDR3. CDR3 DNA sequence: TGTGCCAGCAGTTTATGGGGACAGAGCACAGATACGCAGTATTTT. The encoded protein is CASSLWGQSTDTQYF.

This sequence joins TRBV24-1 and TRBJ2-7; the D gene could be TRBD1 or TRBD2 (5 bases each). The CDR3 consists of 13 residues. Between the trimmed V and J ends, which lost 6 bases and 3 bases, there was a span of 11 bases. Germline V gene sequence: CDR1 KGHDR, CDR2 SFDVKD. As DNA, the CDR3 is TGTGCCACCAGTCGGGACGCCGACTACGAGCAGTACTTC. It yields the protein CATSRDADYEQYF.

This chain joins TRBV7-8 and TRBJ1-4; D is perhaps TRBD1 (5 bases). Germline V gene data show CDR1 as SGHVS and CDR2 as FQNEAQ. The ends were cut back, 5 bases at V and 6 bases at J, with 25 bases in the middle. The CDR3 totals 18 residues. The DNA for the CDR3 is TGTGCCAGCAGCCCTCGCATCATTGAGGGGCGATTCGATGAAAAACTGTTTTTT. Amino acid sequence: CASSPRIIEGRFDEKLFF.

This chain joins TRBV9 and TRBJ1-1, with a tentative D call TRBD1 (5 bases). Deletions cut 4 bases from V and 10 bases from J, with 17 bases between. The CDR3 extends over 13 amino acids. The germline V gene encodes CDR1 SGDLS and CDR2 YYNGEE. Here the CDR3 reads CASSSGEGAAAFF. The CDR3 DNA sequence: TGTGCCAGCAGCTCCGGGGAAGGGGCTGCAGCTTTCTTT.

Remarks on this clone: Other nucleotide sequences from this sample produce the same CDR3. The chain combines TRBV10-3 with TRBJ1-1; maybe TRBD1 (6 bases). Germline lookup yields CDR1 ENHRY and CDR2 SYGVKD. V shed 3 bases and J shed 1 base, with 9 bases lying between them. This CDR3 is 14 amino acids long. The chain's CDR3 is CAISEGGGNTEAFF. DNA of the CDR3: TGTGCCATCAGTGAAGGGGGGGGGAACACTGAAGCTTTCTTT.

The chain recombines TRBV14 with TRBJ2-1, with no clear D. The CDR3 runs 16 residues. Germline V gene sequence: CDR1 SGHDN, CDR2 FVKESK. V was shortened by 4 bases and J by 0 bases, with 13 bases between the two germline ends. For the CDR3, the DNA is TGTGCCAGCAGCCCAGCGACTTGGAGCTCCTACAATGAGCAGTTCTTC. Its protein product is CASSPATWSSYNEQFF.

J is TRBJ2-7 and V is TRBV5-1, with 8 positions matching TRBD2. Germline lookup yields CDR1 SGHRS and CDR2 YFSETQ. V dropped 4 bases and J dropped 0; count of bases not matched to a gene: 12. CDR3 length: 17 residues. The CDR3 reads CASSPEGSGVFSYEQYF. CDR3 in DNA: TGCGCCAGCAGCCCGGAGGGTAGCGGGGTATTCTCCTACGAGCAGTACTTC.

The J gene is TRBJ1-1, the V gene TRBV25-1; possibly TRBD1 for D (5 bases). The CDR3 extends over 17 amino acids. V was trimmed by 6 bases and J by 0 bases, leaving 20 bases between them. CDR1 and CDR2 from the germline V gene are MGHDK and SYGVNS. This CDR3 is CASSKKAGRVMNTEAFF. CDR3 sequence (DNA): TGTGCCAGCAGCAAAAAGGCAGGGAGGGTTATGAACACTGAAGCTTTCTTT.

The genes are TRBV3-1 (or the pseudogene TRBV3-2) and TRBJ1-5; 8 nucleotides match TRBD1. In germline, CDR1 is LGHDT, CDR2 YNNKEL (reference sequence). This CDR3 has 14 amino acids. V shed 1 base and J 7 bases; nucleotides not matched to a gene: 3. The CDR3 loop reads CASSQGTGLQPQHF. CDR3 sequence (DNA): TGTGCCAGCAGCCAAGGGACAGGGTTGCAGCCCCAGCATTTT.

This rearrangement joins TRBV7-9 to TRBJ2-1, with 8 bases lining up with TRBD2. Germline loops: CDR1 SEHNR, CDR2 FQNEAQ (reference sequence). The CDR3 is made up of 16 amino acids. V dropped 5 bases and J dropped 4; count of bases not matched to a gene: 10. CDR3 amino acids: CASSQAAQRGYNEQFF. CDR3 in DNA: TGTGCCAGCAGCCAAGCGGCCCAGCGGGGGTACAATGAGCAGTTCTTC.

The chain recombines TRBV9 with TRBJ2-5; D is undetermined. V lost 3 bases to trimming and J lost 3 bases, with 3 bases between them. This CDR3 has 11 amino acids. Germline assignment: CDR1 SGDLS and CDR2 YYNGEE. DNA for the CDR3: TGTGCCAGCAGCGCCGAAGAGACCCAGTACTTC. Protein: CASSAEETQYF.

The chain is built from TRBV12-3 or TRBV12-4 and TRBJ2-5, with a weak D call TRBD2 (5 bases). V was clipped by 3 bases and J by 4 bases, with 9 bases between them. This CDR3 is built from 13 residues. The CDR3, as DNA: TGTGCCAGCAGTTTCGGGATTATAGAGACCCAGTACTTC. Protein product: CASSFGIIETQYF.

This clone was found a few times. This chain connects TRBV20-1 to TRBJ1-5, with D possibly TRBD1 on 6 matching bases. The CDR3 covers 14 residues. The V end was cut by 3 bases, the J end by 0 bases, with 9 bases between. Germline values: CDR1 DFQATT, CDR2 SNEGSKA (reference sequence). The CDR3: CSASQGYSNQPQHF. In DNA, the CDR3 is TGCAGTGCTAGTCAGGGGTATAGCAATCAGCCCCAGCATTTT.

The chain has TRBV25-1 and TRBJ2-1; no definite D call. The ends were cut back, 3 bases at V and 3 bases at J, with 9 bases in the middle. This CDR3 is 14 amino acids long. Germline CDR1 MGHDK, CDR2 SYGVNS. The CDR3: CASSDGVGYNEQFF. Here the CDR3 DNA reads TGTGCCAGCAGTGACGGTGTGGGCTACAATGAGCAGTTCTTC.

The chain couples TRBV7-9 to TRBJ2-1; possibly TRBD2 for D (5 bases). Germline V lookup: CDR1 SEHNR, CDR2 FQNEAQ (reference sequence). Trimming cost V 5 bases and J 0 bases, with 20 bases left between them. There are 18 residues in the CDR3. CDR3: CASSLFLGLSSSYNEQFF. CDR3 in DNA: TGTGCCAGCAGCCTCTTTTTAGGACTGTCAAGCTCCTACAATGAGCAGTTCTTC.

The rearrangement joins TRBV9 to TRBJ2-5, with 8 bases that match TRBD2. Trimming took 0 bases from V and 5 from J; bases not matched to a gene: 6. Germline CDR1 SGDLS, CDR2 YYNGEE. CDR3 length: 15 amino acids. The CDR3 loop is CASSVDGGARETQYF. DNA of the CDR3: TGTGCCAGCAGCGTAGACGGGGGGGCCCGGGAGACCCAGTACTTC.

The chain combines TRBV27 with TRBJ2-7; the D is unclear. Germline CDR1 MNHEY, CDR2 SMNVEV (reference sequence). The CDR3 is 13 residues long. V was shortened by 2 bases and J by 3 bases, with 8 bases between the two germline ends. The CDR3 nucleotides are TGTGCCAGCAGTTTAACCAGGAACTACGAGCAGTACTTC. Its translation is CASSLTRNYEQYF.

The chain links TRBV5-1 to TRBJ1-4; no reliable D call. V was pared by 4 bases and J by 7 bases, with 17 bases between. Per the germline V gene, CDR1 is SGHRS and CDR2 is YFSETQ. This CDR3 contains 15 residues. Here the CDR3 DNA reads TGCGCCAGCAGCCAGACTAGGGCATATAGTGAAAAACTGTTTTTT. This translates into CASSQTRAYSEKLFF. The whole variable domain, remainder taken from reference TRBV5-1 and TRBJ1-4, is KAGVTQTPRYLIKTRGQQVTLSCSPISGHRSVSWYQQTPGQGLQFLFEYFSETQRNKGNFPGRFSGRQFSNSRSEMNVSTLELGDSALYLCASSQTRAYSEKLFFGSGTQLSVL.

This chain joins TRBV6-5 and TRBJ1-3; D call uncertain. The CDR3 length is 15 residues. The germline V gene has CDR1 MNHEY and CDR2 SVGAGI. Deletions cut 2 bases from V and 0 bases from J, with 8 bases between. The CDR3 here is CASSYKGLSGNTIYF. As DNA, the CDR3 is TGTGCCAGCAGTTACAAAGGACTCTCTGGAAACACCATATATTTT.